The 20 T cell receptor beta chains presented below share a single source sample, sequenced in a study of control samples from healthy donors and cancer patients (dated by TCRdb to 2019 to 2021). Receptors were amplified or captured by the immunoSEQ multiplex PCR assay. The immuneACCESS repertoire file appears here via TCRdb, limited to in-frame rearrangements. These files lack a portion of the clones; in checked studies, under half of the deficit traces to unresolved V genes, and the cause of the others is not known. The sample data list 15,000 to 20,000 clones, and around four fifths of these were observed just once. Jointly, the top ten make up about 31% of the sample. Sequencing input: PBMCs. The source is a woman aged 70-85 years with lung cancer.

This rearrangement joins TRBV28 to TRBJ1-1, with TRBD1 matching 7 bases. CDR1 MDHEN and CDR2 SYDVKM come from the germline V gene. This CDR3 contains 14 residues. V was pared by 5 bases and J by 1 base, with 4 bases of the junction left unmatched. CDR3 DNA sequence: TGTGCCAGCAGTCTACAGGGGTCGAACACTGAAGCTTTCTTT. The encoded protein is CASSLQGSNTEAFF.

The rearrangement joins TRBV7-9 to TRBJ1-1, with D uncertain. This CDR3 region has 14 residues. Germline assignment: CDR1 SEHNR and CDR2 FQNEAQ (reference sequence). Trimming removed 1 base at V and 0 bases at J, with 6 bases between. CDR3 DNA sequence: TGTGCCAGCAGCTTAGTCGCGATGAACACTGAAGCTTTCTTT. Its protein product is CASSLVAMNTEAFF. Full variable domain (missing parts from reference TRBV7-9 and TRBJ1-1): DTGVSQNPRHKITKRGQNVTFRCDPISEHNRLYWYRQTLGQGPEFLTYFQNEAQLEKSRLLSDRFSAERPKGSFSTLEIQRTEQGDSAMYLCASSLVAMNTEAFFGQGTRLTVV.

The chain couples TRBV29-1 to TRBJ2-1; 7 bases map to TRBD2. This CDR3 is built from 15 residues. Germline V lookup: CDR1 SQVTM, CDR2 ANQGSEA. The V segment lost 0 bases and the J segment 2 bases; nucleotides outside the gene matches: 4. Here the CDR3 DNA reads TGCAGCGTTGAAGATCTGGGGGGGACCTACAATGAGCAGTTCTTC. It encodes CSVEDLGGTYNEQFF.

This sequence joins TRBV7-8 and TRBJ2-7; maybe TRBD1 (5 bases). This CDR3 comprises 16 residues. V dropped 1 base and J dropped 4 bases, with 17 bases sitting between them. Per the germline V gene, CDR1 is SGHVS and CDR2 is FQNEAQ. This CDR3 is CASSLGGWGRIYEQYF. As DNA, the CDR3 is TGTGCCAGCAGCTTAGGTGGGTGGGGCCGGATATACGAGCAGTACTTC.

The rearrangement uses TRBV19 and TRBJ1-3; no reliable D call. Germline loops: CDR1 LNHDA, CDR2 SQIVND (reference sequence). Trimming removed 3 bases at V and 2 bases at J, with 14 bases between. The CDR3 runs to 16 residues. In nucleotides, the CDR3 is TGTGCCAGTAGTATGGTTGGGTTAGCTGCTGGAAACACCATATATTTT. It is translated as CASSMVGLAAGNTIYF.

The V call is TRBV19, the J call TRBJ1-4; 7 positions match TRBD1. Germline V gene data show CDR1 as LNHDA and CDR2 as SQIVND (reference sequence). The CDR3 is 13 amino acids. V lost 5 bases to trimming and J lost 8 bases; unmatched junction nucleotides: 5. The CDR3 is CASSPQGGEKLFF. In DNA, the CDR3 is TGTGCCAGTAGTCCGCAGGGGGGCGAAAAACTGTTTTTT.

This clone was counted once. The chain joins TRBV7-3 to TRBJ2-6; D remains ambiguous. CDR3 length: 13 residues. Germline V gene lookup returns CDR1 SGHTA and CDR2 FQGTGA. V was trimmed by 5 bases and J by 4 bases, leaving 6 bases between them. The CDR3 spells CASSPGGANVLTF. In nucleotides, the CDR3 is TGTGCCAGCAGCCCCGGCGGGGCCAACGTCCTGACTTTC.

V gene TRBV6-5 combines with J gene TRBJ2-1; tentatively, D is TRBD1 or TRBD2 (6 bases each). The CDR3 spans 16 residues. CDR1 MNHEY and CDR2 SVGAGI come from the germline V gene. V dropped 0 bases and J dropped 0 bases, with 9 bases sitting between them. The CDR3 DNA follows: TGTGCCAGCAGTTACTCGGGGGGCCTCTCCTACAATGAGCAGTTCTTC. Amino acid sequence: CASSYSGGLSYNEQFF.

The chain employs TRBV19 and TRBJ1-5; perhaps TRBD1 as D (5 bases). The CDR3 runs to 15 residues. With 3 bases removed from V and 1 base from J, the gap between germline ends came to 10 bases. Germline assignment: CDR1 LNHDA and CDR2 SQIVND (reference sequence). The CDR3 region has the DNA TGTGCCAGTAGTATTATCGGGGGAAGCAATCAGCCCCAGCATTTT. This translates into CASSIIGGSNQPQHF. The variable domain in full, with the rest retrieved from reference TRBV19 and TRBJ1-5, is DGGITQSPKYLFRKEGQNVTLSCEQNLNHDAMYWYRQDPGQGLRLIYYSQIVNDFQKGDIAEGYSVSREKKESFPLTVTSAQKNPTAFYLCASSIIGGSNQPQHFGDGTRLSIL.

J is TRBJ2-5 and V is TRBV6-2 or TRBV6-3; D perhaps matches TRBD1 (5 bases). V lost 5 bases and J 3 bases, leaving 13 bases between the germline ends. This CDR3 has 14 residues. The germline V gene encodes CDR1 MNHEY and CDR2 SVGEGT. The CDR3 DNA reads as TGTGCCAGCAGTCTGGAGACAGAAAAAGAGACCCAGTACTTC. Translating gives CASSLETEKETQYF.

The chain uses TRBV19 and TRBJ1-2, with D perhaps TRBD1 (6 bases). Germline CDR1 reads LNHDA; CDR2 reads SQIVND (reference sequence). V lost 8 bases and J lost 7, with 20 bases in between. The CDR3 has 14 residues. Here the CDR3 reads CASRYGTSTVGYTF. For the CDR3, the DNA is TGTGCCAGTCGGTACGGGACATCCACGGTTGGCTACACCTTC.

This clone was seen a few times. V is TRBV5-1 and J is TRBJ1-1; D is ambiguous. Trimming stripped 1 base from V and 0 bases from J, with 16 bases between. This CDR3 has 17 residues. Germline V lookup: CDR1 SGHRS, CDR2 YFSETQ. The CDR3 region is CASSLTFGLFMNTEAFF. CDR3 DNA: TGCGCCAGCAGCTTGACTTTCGGACTGTTCATGAACACTGAAGCTTTCTTT. Full variable domain (outside the CDR3, taken from reference TRBV5-1 and TRBJ1-1): KAGVTQTPRYLIKTRGQQVTLSCSPISGHRSVSWYQQTPGQGLQFLFEYFSETQRNKGNFPGRFSGRQFSNSRSEMNVSTLELGDSALYLCASSLTFGLFMNTEAFFGQGTRLTVV.

This clone was recorded only once. The chain is built from TRBV6-5 and TRBJ2-1; 7 nucleotides agree with TRBD2. V shed 8 bases and J 7 bases; nucleotides not matched to a gene: 14. The CDR3 length is 15 residues. Germline V CDR1 and CDR2: MNHEY, SVGAGI. CDR3 protein: CASLKREGQINEQFF. CDR3 coding DNA: TGTGCCAGCCTAAAGAGGGAGGGCCAGATAAATGAGCAGTTCTTC.

J is TRBJ2-3 and V is TRBV7-9, with 7 bases aligning to TRBD1. The CDR3 totals 16 residues. Germline V gene lookup returns CDR1 SEHNR and CDR2 FQNEAQ (reference sequence). Germline trimming cut 5 bases from V and 1 base from J; bases unmatched to any gene: 9. This chain's CDR3 is CASSGRGGAGTDTQYF. The DNA for the CDR3 is TGTGCCAGCAGCGGGCGAGGGGGCGCGGGCACAGATACGCAGTATTTT.

The rearrangement uses TRBV2 and TRBJ2-7; weak D call: TRBD2 (6 bases). With 7 bases removed from V and 4 bases from J, the gap between germline ends came to 11 bases. The CDR3 has 12 residues. Germline CDR1 is SNHLY and CDR2 is FYNNEI. As DNA, the CDR3 is TGTGCCAGCAAGGGCGGGAAGTACGAGCAGTACTTC. Translating it yields CASKGGKYEQYF. Variable domain in full (rest from reference TRBV2 and TRBJ2-7): EPEVTQTPSHQVTQMGQEVILRCVPISNHLYFYWYRQILGQKVEFLVSFYNNEISEKSEIFDDQFSVERPDGSNFTLKIRSTKLEDSAMYFCASKGGKYEQYFGPGTRLTVT.

In its sample, this clone was seen a few times. The V and J genes are TRBV19 and TRBJ1-2, with D perhaps matching TRBD1 (6 bases). Germline CDR1 is LNHDA and CDR2 is SQIVND (reference sequence). V was cut by 5 bases and J by 1 base, with 11 bases left in between. The CDR3 sequence is 14 residues long. CDR3 residues: CASSVDRINYGYTF. As DNA, the CDR3 is TGTGCCAGTAGTGTTGACAGGATTAACTATGGCTACACCTTC.

This chain connects TRBV4-3 to TRBJ1-1, with 9 bases fitting TRBD1. This CDR3 is built from 15 residues. Germline values: CDR1 LGHNA, CDR2 YSLEER. Trimming cost V 4 bases and J 3 bases; bases outside gene matches: 6. The CDR3, as DNA: TGCGCCAGCAGCCCCCTGGGACAGGGCTACACTGAAGCTTTCTTT. Its translation: CASSPLGQGYTEAFF.

The chain's CDR3 is CASSNPGLVSYNEQFF. The CDR3 DNA sequence: TGTGCCAGCAGCAACCCGGGACTAGTTTCCTACAATGAGCAGTTCTTC. The J gene is TRBJ2-1, the V gene TRBV21-1; the listed D gene, TRBD2, was not tested against the DNA. TRBV21-1 is flagged as a pseudogene. The CDR3 has 16 residues.

The V gene is TRBV30, the J gene TRBJ2-5, with D uncertain. The V end was cut by 1 base, the J end by 4 bases, with 4 bases between. Germline CDR1 GTSNPN, CDR2 SVGIG (reference sequence). CDR3 length: 11 amino acids. The chain's CDR3 is CAWSGAETQYF. The CDR3 bases are TGTGCCTGGAGTGGTGCAGAGACCCAGTACTTC.

The chain joins TRBV30 to TRBJ1-2, with D unresolved. There are 13 residues in the CDR3. Germline V gene lookup returns CDR1 GTSNPN and CDR2 SVGIG (reference sequence). Trimming removed 3 bases at V and 8 bases at J, with 16 bases between. The CDR3 DNA follows: TGTGCCTGGAGCGGAATCGGACTAAGGGGCTACACCTTC. The encoded protein is CAWSGIGLRGYTF.